The entry that follows covers one TCR beta chain sequence. No antigen is known for it. The CDR3 totals 15 residues. V was pared by 2 bases and J by 0 bases, with 11 bases between. The germline CDR1 and CDR2 sequences are SGHRS and YFSETQ. Making the TCR beta libraries involved quantitative 5'-RACE with molecular barcodes. A single record per CDR3 protein comes from TCRdb applying MiXCR to the 5' RACE reads. Of 700,000 or so distinct CDR3 sequences in the sample, around 19% were seen once. The data are from a study of CD8 T cells in ankylosing spondylitis. General observations from the study: The authors reported significant enrichment of disease-linked clones in matched ankylosing spondylitis synovial fluid. Seemingly distinctive of ankylosing spondylitis blood was a TCR beta motif formed by eight highly homologous variants. CD8+ cells made up the disease-linked clones, which were relatively rare in peripheral blood.

The gene calls are TRBV5-1 and TRBJ1-2, with D tentatively TRBD1 (6 bases). Sequenced sample: blood, either unsorted or a sorted T cell fraction (not recorded which). This TCR was recovered from a male donor with ankylosing spondylitis. This CDR3 reads CASSLSDRSNYGYTF. CDR3 DNA sequence: TGCGCCAGCAGCTTATCGGACAGATCTAACTATGGCTACACCTTC.